This paragraph covers one T cell receptor beta chain sequence. This sample is drawn from a study of blood T cell repertoires in COVID-19. Study as a whole: Acute-phase and convalescent COVID-19 samples originated in the United States, Italy and Spain. Sources were T cells, B-cell-depleted T cells, or PBMCs; the material itself was cDNA or gDNA.

Source study methods: Amplification of reference gene primers provided the estimated nucleated cell counts. Assay: immunoSEQ multiplex PCR; the TCRdb copy retains only in-frame clones and omits some. V and J calls plus clone size are reproduced from that table; the DNA served to infer D and trimming. The sample holds 130,000 or so clones, around 87% seen once. The CDR3 extends over 16 amino acids. The sequenced sample was peripheral blood. The receptor comes from a man aged 50-60 years with acute or convalescent COVID-19. This chain joins TRBV21-1 and TRBJ2-7; the table's D call, TRBD1, has no DNA check behind it. TRBV21-1 is a pseudogene. CDR3 bases: TGTGCCAGCAGCAAAGTGAAGGGGGTGGACATATACGAGCAGTACTTC. It codes for CASSKVKGVDIYEQYF.